This T cell receptor (beta chain) was documented in a study of T cell responses to AZD1222 COVID-19 vaccine. Study findings and constraints: Recipients of two AZD1222 doses showed rising Spike-specific TCR breadth and depth. At 160-218 and 743-854, vaccine-associated CD4 TCRs were dominant, and they spanned spike. Without day 14 samples, only post-peak T cell repertoires were studied. White British people made up most donors, females outnumbered males, and clonal diversity was possibly underestimated.

This clone came up a few times. The antigen remains unidentified. Only in-frame clones appear in the TCRdb table, and some are missing; sequencing was by immunoSEQ multiplex PCR. The data show 130,000 to 150,000 clones, 75% to 90% seen once. CDR3 length equals 16 residues. V lost 0 bases and J 1 base, leaving 10 bases between the germline ends. CDR1 and CDR2 from the germline V gene are MNHEY and SVGAGI. This clonotype was obtained from an adult in good health. The chain joins TRBV6-5 to TRBJ1-5, with D uncertain. The sample in question was peripheral blood, obtained on day 0 of MenACWY control vaccination. In nucleotides, the CDR3 is TGTGCCAGCAGTTACTCGGCCCCGGGAAGCAATCAGCCCCAGCATTTT. This translates into CASSYSAPGSNQPQHF.